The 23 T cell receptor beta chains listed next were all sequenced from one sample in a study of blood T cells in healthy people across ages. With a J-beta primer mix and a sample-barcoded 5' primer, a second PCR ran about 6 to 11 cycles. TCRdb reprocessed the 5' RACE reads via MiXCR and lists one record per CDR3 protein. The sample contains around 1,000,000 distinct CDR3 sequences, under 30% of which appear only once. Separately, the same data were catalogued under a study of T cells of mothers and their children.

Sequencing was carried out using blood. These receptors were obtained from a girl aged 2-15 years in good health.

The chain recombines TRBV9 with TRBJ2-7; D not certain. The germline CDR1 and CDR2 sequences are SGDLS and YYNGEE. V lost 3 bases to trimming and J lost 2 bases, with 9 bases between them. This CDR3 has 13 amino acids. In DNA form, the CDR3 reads TGTGCCAGCAGCGCGCCACCTACCTACGAGCAGTACTTC. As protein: CASSAPPTYEQYF.

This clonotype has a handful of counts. In DNA form, the CDR3 reads TGCAGCGTTGGGCAGTACACTGAAGCTTTCTTT. Translating gives CSVGQYTEAFF. The chain couples TRBV29-1 to TRBJ1-1; no firm D call. The CDR3 is 11 residues long. In germline, CDR1 is SQVTM, CDR2 ANQGSEA. Between the trimmed V and J ends, which lost 4 bases and 3 bases, there was a span of 6 bases.

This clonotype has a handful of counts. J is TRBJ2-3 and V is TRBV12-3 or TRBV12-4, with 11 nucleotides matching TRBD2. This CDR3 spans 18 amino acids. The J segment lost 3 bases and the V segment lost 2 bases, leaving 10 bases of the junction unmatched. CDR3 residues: CASSLIRGLADITDTQYF. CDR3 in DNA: TGTGCCAGCAGTTTAATTCGGGGACTAGCGGATATAACAGATACGCAGTATTTT.

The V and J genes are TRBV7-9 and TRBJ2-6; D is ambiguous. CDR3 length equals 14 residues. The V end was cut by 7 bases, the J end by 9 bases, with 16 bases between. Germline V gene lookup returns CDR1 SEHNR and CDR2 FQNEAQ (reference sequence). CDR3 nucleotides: TGTGCCAGCACCTCTGGTGGCCAGGTCAACGTCCTGACTTTC. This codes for CASTSGGQVNVLTF.

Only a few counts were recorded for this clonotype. The CDR3 region has the DNA TGCAGCGTTGGGGGCTTTAATTCACCCCTCCACTTT. It translates to CSVGGFNSPLHF. V is TRBV29-1 and J is TRBJ1-6; the D gene is possibly TRBD1 (5 bases). Germline assignment: CDR1 SQVTM and CDR2 ANQGSEA. The CDR3 has 12 residues. The V end was cut by 4 bases, the J end by 6 bases, with 7 bases between.

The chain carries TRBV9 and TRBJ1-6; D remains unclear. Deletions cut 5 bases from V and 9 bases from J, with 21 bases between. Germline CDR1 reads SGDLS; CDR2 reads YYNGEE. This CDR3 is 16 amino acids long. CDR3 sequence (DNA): TGTGCCAGCAGTTTCGAGCCGACAAAGCCGGGTTCACCCCTCCACTTT. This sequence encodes CASSFEPTKPGSPLHF.

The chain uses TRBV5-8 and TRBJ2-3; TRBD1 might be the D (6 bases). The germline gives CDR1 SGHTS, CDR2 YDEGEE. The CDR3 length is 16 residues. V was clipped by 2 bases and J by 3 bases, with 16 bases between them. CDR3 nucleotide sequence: TGTGCCAGCAGCTTTTCTGCCTACAGGGAGACAGATACGCAGTATTTT. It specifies CASSFSAYRETDTQYF. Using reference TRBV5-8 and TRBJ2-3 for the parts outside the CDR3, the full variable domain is EAGVTQSPTHLIKTRGQQATLRCSPISGHTSVYWYQQALGLGLQFLLWYDEGEERNRGNFPPRFSGRQFPNYSSELNVNALELEDSALYLCASSFSAYRETDTQYFGPGTRLTVL.

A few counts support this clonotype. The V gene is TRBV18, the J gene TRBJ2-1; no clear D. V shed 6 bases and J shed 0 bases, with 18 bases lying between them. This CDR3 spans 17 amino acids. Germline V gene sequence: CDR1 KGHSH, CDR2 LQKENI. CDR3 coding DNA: TGTGCCAGCTCGCGCCAAATAGTAGTAGGCTCCTACAATGAGCAGTTCTTC. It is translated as CASSRQIVVGSYNEQFF.

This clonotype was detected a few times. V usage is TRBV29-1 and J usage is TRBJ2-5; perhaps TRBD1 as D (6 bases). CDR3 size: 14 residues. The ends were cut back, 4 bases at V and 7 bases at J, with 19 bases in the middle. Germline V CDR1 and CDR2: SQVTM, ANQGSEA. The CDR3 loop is CSVATQGFLGTQYF. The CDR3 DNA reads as TGCAGCGTTGCGACACAGGGTTTTCTAGGGACCCAGTACTTC.

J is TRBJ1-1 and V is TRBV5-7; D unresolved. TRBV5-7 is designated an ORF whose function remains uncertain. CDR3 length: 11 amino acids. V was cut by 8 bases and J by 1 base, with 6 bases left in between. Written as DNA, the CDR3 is TGTGCCAGGCGGAGGAACACTGAAGCTTTCTTT. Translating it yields CARRRNTEAFF.

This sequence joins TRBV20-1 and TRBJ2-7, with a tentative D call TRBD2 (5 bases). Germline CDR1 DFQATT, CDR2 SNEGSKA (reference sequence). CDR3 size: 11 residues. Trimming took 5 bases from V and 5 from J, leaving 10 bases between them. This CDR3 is CSASDFDEQYF. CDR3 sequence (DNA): TGCAGTGCTTCGGACTTTGACGAGCAGTACTTC.

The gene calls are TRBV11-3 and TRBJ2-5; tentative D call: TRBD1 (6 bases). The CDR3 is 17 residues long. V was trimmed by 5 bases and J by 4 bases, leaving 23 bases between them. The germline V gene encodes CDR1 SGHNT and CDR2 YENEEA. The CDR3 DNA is TGTGCCAGCAGCCCCAATACAGGCCGGGACACGGGAGAGACCCAGTACTTC. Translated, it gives CASSPNTGRDTGETQYF.

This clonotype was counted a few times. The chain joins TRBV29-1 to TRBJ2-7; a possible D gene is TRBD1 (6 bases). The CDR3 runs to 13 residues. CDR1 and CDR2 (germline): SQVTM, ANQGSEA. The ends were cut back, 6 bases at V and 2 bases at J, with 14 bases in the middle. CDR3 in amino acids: CSVTGTQTYEQYF. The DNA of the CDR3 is TGCAGCGTGACCGGGACACAAACCTACGAGCAGTACTTC.

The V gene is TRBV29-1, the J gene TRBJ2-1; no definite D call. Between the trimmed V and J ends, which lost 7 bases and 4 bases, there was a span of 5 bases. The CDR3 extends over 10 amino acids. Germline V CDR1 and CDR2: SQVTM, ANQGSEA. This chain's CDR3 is CSGKYNEQFF. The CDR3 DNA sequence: TGCAGCGGCAAGTACAATGAGCAGTTCTTC.

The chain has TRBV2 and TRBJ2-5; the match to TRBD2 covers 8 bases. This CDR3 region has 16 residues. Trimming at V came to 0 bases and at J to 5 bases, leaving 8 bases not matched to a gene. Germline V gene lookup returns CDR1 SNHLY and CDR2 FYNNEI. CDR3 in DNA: TGTGCCAGCAGTGAAGCGCGGGAGGAAGTCGAGGAGACCCAGTACTTC. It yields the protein CASSEAREEVEETQYF.

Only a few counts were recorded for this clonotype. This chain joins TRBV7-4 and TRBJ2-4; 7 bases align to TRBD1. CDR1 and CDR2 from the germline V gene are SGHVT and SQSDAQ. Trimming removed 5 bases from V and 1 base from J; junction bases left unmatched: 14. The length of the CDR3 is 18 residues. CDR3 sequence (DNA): TGTGCCAGCAGCCTCACACTCCCTCAGGGGGAGGCCAAAAACATTCAGTACTTC. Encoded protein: CASSLTLPQGEAKNIQYF.

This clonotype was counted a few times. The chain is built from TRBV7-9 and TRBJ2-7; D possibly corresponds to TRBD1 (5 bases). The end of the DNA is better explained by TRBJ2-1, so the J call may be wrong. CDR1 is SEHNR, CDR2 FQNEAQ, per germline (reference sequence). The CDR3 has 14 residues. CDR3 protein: CASSLMTAYNEQFF. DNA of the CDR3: TGTGCCAGCAGCTTAATGACAGCTTATAATGAGCAGTTCTTC.

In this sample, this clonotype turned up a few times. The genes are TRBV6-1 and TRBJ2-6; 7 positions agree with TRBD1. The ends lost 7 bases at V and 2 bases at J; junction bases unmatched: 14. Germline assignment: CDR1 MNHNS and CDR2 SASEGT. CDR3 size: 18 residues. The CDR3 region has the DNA TGTGCCAGCACAAGGACAGGAAGTTACTTTACTGGGGCCAACGTCCTGACTTTC. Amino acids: CASTRTGSYFTGANVLTF.

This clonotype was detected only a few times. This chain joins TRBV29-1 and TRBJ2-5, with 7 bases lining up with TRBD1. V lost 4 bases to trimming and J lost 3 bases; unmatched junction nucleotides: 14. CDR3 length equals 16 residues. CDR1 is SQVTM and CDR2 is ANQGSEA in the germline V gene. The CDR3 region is CSVGDDRDSKEETQYF. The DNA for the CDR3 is TGCAGCGTTGGGGACGATCGGGACAGTAAAGAAGAGACCCAGTACTTC.

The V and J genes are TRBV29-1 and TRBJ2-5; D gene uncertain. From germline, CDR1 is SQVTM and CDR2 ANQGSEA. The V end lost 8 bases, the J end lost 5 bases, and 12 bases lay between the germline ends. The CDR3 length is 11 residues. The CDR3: CSHVTAETQYF. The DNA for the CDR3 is TGCAGCCACGTCACAGCCGAGACCCAGTACTTC.

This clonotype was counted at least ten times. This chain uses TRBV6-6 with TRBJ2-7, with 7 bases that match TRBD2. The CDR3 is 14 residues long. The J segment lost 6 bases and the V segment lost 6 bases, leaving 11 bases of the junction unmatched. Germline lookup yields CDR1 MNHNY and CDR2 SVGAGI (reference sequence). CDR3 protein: CASSPGAGVLEQYF. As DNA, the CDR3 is TGTGCCAGCAGCCCGGGCGCGGGAGTCCTCGAGCAGTACTTC.

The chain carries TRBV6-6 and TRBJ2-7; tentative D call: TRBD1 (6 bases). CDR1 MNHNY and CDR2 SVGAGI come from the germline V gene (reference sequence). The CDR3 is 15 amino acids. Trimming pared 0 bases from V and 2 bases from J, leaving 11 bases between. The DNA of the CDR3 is TGTGCCAGCAGTTACTCCCTGGACAGCCCCTACGAGCAGTACTTC. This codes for CASSYSLDSPYEQYF.

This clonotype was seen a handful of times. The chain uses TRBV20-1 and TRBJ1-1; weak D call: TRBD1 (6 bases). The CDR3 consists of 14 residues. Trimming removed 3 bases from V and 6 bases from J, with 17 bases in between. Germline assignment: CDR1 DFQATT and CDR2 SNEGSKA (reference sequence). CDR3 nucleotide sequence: TGCAGTGCTAGCATTCCGGGGGGGCTGGCTGAAGCTTTCTTT. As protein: CSASIPGGLAEAFF.